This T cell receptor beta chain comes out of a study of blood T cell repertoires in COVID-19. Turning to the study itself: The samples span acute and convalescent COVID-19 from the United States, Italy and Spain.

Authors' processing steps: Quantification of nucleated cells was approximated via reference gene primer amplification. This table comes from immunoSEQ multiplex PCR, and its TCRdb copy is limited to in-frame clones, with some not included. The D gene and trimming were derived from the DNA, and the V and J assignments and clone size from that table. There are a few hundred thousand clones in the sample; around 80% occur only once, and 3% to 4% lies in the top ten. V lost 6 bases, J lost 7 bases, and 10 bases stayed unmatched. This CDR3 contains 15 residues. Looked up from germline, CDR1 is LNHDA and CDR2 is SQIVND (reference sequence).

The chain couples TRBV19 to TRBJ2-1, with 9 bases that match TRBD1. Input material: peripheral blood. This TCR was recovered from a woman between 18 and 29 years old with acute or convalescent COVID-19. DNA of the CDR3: TGTGCCAGTAGAACCTGGGGACAGGGTAGGAATGAGCAGTTCTTC. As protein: CASRTWGQGRNEQFF.